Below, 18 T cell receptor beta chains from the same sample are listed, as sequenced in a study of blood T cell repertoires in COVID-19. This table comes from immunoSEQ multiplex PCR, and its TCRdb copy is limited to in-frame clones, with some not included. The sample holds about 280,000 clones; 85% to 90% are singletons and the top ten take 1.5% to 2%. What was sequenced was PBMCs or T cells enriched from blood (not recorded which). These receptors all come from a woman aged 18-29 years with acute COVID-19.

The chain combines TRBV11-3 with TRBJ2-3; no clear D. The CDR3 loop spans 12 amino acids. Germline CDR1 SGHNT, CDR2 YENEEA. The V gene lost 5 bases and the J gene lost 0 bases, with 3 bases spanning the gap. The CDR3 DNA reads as TGTGCCAGCAGCCTAAGCACAGATACGCAGTATTTT. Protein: CASSLSTDTQYF.

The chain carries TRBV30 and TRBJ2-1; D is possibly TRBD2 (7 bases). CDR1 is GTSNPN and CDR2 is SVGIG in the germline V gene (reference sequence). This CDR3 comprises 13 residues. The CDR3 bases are TGTGCTGGGGGGGCGGAAATCTACAATGAGCAGTTCTTC. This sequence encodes CAGGAEIYNEQFF.

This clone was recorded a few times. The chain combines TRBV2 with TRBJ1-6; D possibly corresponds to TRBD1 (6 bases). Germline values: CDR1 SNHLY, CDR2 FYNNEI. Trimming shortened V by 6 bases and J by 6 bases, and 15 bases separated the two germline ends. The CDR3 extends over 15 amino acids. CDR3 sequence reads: CASSPRAGANSPLHF. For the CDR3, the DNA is TGTGCCAGCAGCCCCCGGGCAGGGGCTAATTCACCCCTCCACTTT. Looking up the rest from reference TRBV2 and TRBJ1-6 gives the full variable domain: EPEVTQTPSHQVTQMGQEVILRCVPISNHLYFYWYRQILGQKVEFLVSFYNNEISEKSEIFDDQFSVERPDGSNFTLKIRSTKLEDSAMYFCASSPRAGANSPLHFGNGTRLTVT.

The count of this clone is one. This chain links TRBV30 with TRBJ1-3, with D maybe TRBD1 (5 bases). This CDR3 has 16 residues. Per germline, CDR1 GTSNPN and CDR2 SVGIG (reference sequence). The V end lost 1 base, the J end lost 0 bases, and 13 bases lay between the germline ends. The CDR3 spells CAWSDSTRVSGNTIYF. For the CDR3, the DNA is TGTGCCTGGAGTGACTCTACCAGGGTCTCTGGAAACACCATATATTTT. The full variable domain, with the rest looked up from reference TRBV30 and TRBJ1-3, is SQTIHQWPATLVQPVGSPLSLECTVEGTSNPNLYWYRQAAGRGLQLLFYSVGIGQISSEVPQNLSASRPQDRQFILSSKKLLLSDSGFYLCAWSDSTRVSGNTIYFGEGSWLTVV.

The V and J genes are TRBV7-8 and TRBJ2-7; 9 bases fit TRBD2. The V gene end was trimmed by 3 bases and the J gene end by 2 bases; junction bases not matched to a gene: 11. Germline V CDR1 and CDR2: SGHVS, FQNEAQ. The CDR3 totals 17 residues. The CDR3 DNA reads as TGTGCCAGCAGCTTCCCTCAGGCTAGCGGGGATACCTACGAGCAGTACTTC. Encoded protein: CASSFPQASGDTYEQYF.

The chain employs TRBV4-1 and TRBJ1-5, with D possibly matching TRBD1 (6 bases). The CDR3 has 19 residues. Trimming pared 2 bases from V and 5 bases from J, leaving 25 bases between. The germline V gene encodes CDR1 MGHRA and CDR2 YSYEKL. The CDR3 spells CASSQSWIRTAHGDQPQHF. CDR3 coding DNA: TGCGCCAGCAGCCAATCTTGGATCCGGACAGCACATGGCGATCAGCCCCAGCATTTT.

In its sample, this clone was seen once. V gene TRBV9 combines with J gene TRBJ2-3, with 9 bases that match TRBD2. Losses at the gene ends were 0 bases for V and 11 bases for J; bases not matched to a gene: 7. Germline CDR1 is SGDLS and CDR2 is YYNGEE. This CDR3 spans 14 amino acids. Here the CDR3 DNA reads TGTGCCAGCAGCGTAGCTCGGCGGGAGGGTGTGCAGTATTTT. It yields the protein CASSVARREGVQYF.

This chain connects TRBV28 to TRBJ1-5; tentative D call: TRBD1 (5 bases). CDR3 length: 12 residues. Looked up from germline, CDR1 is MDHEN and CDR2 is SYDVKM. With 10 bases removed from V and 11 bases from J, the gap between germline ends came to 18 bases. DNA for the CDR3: TGTGCCACCACTGGGGCACCAAGGACCCAGCATTTT. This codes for CATTGAPRTQHF. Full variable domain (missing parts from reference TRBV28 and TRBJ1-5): DVKVTQSSRYLVKRTGEKVFLECVQDMDHENMFWYRQDPGLGLRLIYFSYDVKMKEKGDIPEGYSVSREKKERFSLILESASTNQTSMYLCATTGAPRTQHFGDGTRLSIL.

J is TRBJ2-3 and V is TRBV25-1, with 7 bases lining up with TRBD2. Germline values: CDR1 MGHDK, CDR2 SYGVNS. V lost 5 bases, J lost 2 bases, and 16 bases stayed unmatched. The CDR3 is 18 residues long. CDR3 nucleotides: TGTGCCAGCAGTCAGGCAGATTTTGGGCTAGCGGACACAGATACGCAGTATTTT. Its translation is CASSQADFGLADTDTQYF.

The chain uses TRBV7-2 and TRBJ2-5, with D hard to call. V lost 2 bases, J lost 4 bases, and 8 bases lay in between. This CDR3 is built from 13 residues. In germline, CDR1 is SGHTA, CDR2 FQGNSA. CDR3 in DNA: TGTGCCAGCAGCTTATTTAGGAGAGAGACCCAGTACTTC. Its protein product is CASSLFRRETQYF.

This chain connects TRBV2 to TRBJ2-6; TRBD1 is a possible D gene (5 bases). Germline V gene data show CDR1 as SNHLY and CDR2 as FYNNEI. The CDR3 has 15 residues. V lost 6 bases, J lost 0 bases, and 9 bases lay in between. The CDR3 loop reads CASRIRGSGANVLTF. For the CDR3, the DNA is TGTGCCAGCAGGATTAGGGGCTCTGGGGCCAACGTCCTGACTTTC.

CDR3 sequence: CASSLGGGGLADYEQYF. In DNA, the CDR3 is TGTGCCAGCAGCTTAGGTGGAGGCGGACTAGCCGACTACGAGCAGTACTTC. The genes are TRBV11-3 and TRBJ2-7; 8 bases align to TRBD2. The CDR3 length is 17 residues. V was clipped by 1 base and J by 3 bases; unmatched bases: 11. Germline CDR1 reads SGHNT; CDR2 reads YENEEA.

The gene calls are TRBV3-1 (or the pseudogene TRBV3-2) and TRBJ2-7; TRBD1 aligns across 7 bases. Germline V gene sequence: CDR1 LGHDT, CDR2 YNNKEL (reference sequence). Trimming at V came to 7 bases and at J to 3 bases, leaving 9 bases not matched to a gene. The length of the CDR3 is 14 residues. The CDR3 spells CASNPNRDSYEQYF. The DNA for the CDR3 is TGTGCCAGCAACCCCAATCGGGACAGCTACGAGCAGTACTTC.

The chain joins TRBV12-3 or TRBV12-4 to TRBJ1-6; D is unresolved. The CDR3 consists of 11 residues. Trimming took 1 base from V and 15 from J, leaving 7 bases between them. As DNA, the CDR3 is TGTGCCAGCAGTTTAGAAAGAGTCCTCCACTTT. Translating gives CASSLERVLHF.

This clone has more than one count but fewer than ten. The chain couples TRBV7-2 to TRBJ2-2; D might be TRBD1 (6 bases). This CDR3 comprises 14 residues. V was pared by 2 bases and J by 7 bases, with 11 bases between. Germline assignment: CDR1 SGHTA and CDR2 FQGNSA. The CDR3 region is CASSLLQGNGELFF. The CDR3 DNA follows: TGTGCCAGCAGCTTATTACAGGGTAACGGGGAGCTGTTTTTT. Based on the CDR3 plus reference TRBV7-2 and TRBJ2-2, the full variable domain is GAGVSQSPSNKVTEKGKDVELRCDPISGHTALYWYRQSLGQGLEFLIYFQGNSAPDKSGLPSDRFSAERTGGSVSTLTIQRTQQEDSAVYLCASSLLQGNGELFFGEGSRLTVL.

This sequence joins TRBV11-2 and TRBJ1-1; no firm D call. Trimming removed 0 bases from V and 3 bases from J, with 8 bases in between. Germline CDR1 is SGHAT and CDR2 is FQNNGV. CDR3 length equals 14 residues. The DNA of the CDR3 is TGTGCCAGCAGCTTAGATCTCCCCTACACTGAAGCTTTCTTT. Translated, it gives CASSLDLPYTEAFF.

The CDR3 loop reads CSVGTSGSSYNEQFF. In nucleotides, the CDR3 is TGCAGCGTTGGGACTAGCGGGAGCTCCTACAATGAGCAGTTCTTC. V is TRBV29-1 and J is TRBJ2-1; 13 bases match TRBD2. The germline V gene encodes CDR1 SQVTM and CDR2 ANQGSEA. The ends lost 4 bases at V and 0 bases at J; junction bases unmatched: 0. The length of the CDR3 is 15 residues.

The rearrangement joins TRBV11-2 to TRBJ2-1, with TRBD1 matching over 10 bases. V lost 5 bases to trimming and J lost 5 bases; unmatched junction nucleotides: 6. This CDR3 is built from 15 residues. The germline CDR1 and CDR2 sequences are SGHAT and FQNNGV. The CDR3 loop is CASSRGTGEHNEQFF. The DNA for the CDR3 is TGTGCCAGCAGCAGAGGGACAGGGGAGCACAATGAGCAGTTCTTC.